The clone carrying this T cell receptor beta chain has at least ten counts. The antigen is not known. The sample belongs to a study of early T cells in non-severe SARS-CoV-2 infection. Study observations and caveats: Matches to VDJdb favored anti-spike CD8 responses and missed private and CD4 specificities.

Trimming removed 6 bases from V and 2 bases from J, with 13 bases in between. CDR1 SGHTA and CDR2 FQGNSA come from the germline V gene. This CDR3 has 14 amino acids. TCRdb re-called the 5' RACE reads with MiXCR, one entry per CDR3 protein. This sample has about 30,000 distinct CDR3 sequences; less than 6% occur once, and the top ten carry over 10%. The TCR was taken from an adult who was a healthcare worker with PCR-confirmed SARS-CoV-2 infection or an uninfected control (not recorded which). The chain is built from TRBV7-2 and TRBJ1-2; D is unclear. Sequencing was performed on whole blood. CDR3 sequence reads: CASSRRERNYGYTF. In DNA form, the CDR3 reads TGTGCCAGCAGTCGTCGGGAGAGGAACTATGGCTACACCTTC.